The clone carrying this TCR beta chain has ten or more counts. Antigen unknown. The sample is drawn from a study of response to subunit inactivated influenza vaccine. TCRdb called the RT-PCR reads again in MiXCR, with one record for every CDR3 protein. This table has under 850,000 distinct CDR3 sequences, approximately 18% appearing once. Study conclusions and caveats: Each seasonal influenza vaccination recruits few new T cells, the authors suggested.

This CDR3 region has 12 residues. Germline CDR1 and CDR2: DFQATT and SNEGSKA (reference sequence). V lost 5 bases and J lost 6; bases outside the gene matches: 3. The input for sequencing was PBMCs from blood, taken 4 to 6 days after vaccination. The V and J genes are TRBV20-1 and TRBJ1-5, with 8 positions matching TRBD1. The receptor was derived from a man between 45 and 60 years old who received an inactivated influenza vaccine. The DNA for the CDR3 is TGCAGTGCTGACAGGGGCCTTCAGCCCCAGCATTTT. Translation: CSADRGLQPQHF.